The 19 T cell receptor beta chains below come from one sample, sequenced in a study of OX40 agonist ivuxolimab in advanced cancers. Assay: immunoSEQ multiplex PCR; the TCRdb copy retains only in-frame clones and omits some. Of tens of thousands of clones listed, 85% to 95% are singletons. The sequences come from CD4+ or CD8+ T cells sorted from blood, collected in a trial of the OX40 agonist ivuxolimab. The receptors originated from an adult with an advanced solid tumor such as melanoma, head and neck, liver or kidney cancer.

The genes are TRBV27 and TRBJ1-5; D gene unclear. CDR1 MNHEY and CDR2 SMNVEV come from the germline V gene (reference sequence). The CDR3 is 15 amino acids. Deletions cut 6 bases from V and 0 bases from J, with 12 bases between. The CDR3 coding sequence is TGTGCCAGCAGCGCCCTCCCTTATAGCAATCAGCCCCAGCATTTT. Translation: CASSALPYSNQPQHF.

The V call is TRBV7-2, the J call TRBJ2-5, with D tentatively TRBD1 (7 bases). With 8 bases removed from V and 1 base from J, the gap between germline ends came to 20 bases. CDR3 length: 16 residues. Germline V gives CDR1 SGHTA, CDR2 FQGNSA. The CDR3 here is CASGGETGLFQETQYF. In DNA, the CDR3 is TGTGCCAGCGGAGGGGAGACAGGGCTTTTCCAAGAGACCCAGTACTTC. Supplemented by reference TRBV7-2 and TRBJ2-5, the full variable domain reads GAGVSQSPSNKVTEKGKDVELRCDPISGHTALYWYRQSLGQGLEFLIYFQGNSAPDKSGLPSDRFSAERTGGSVSTLTIQRTQQEDSAVYLCASGGETGLFQETQYFGPGTRLLVL.

The J gene is TRBJ2-3, the V gene TRBV11-3, with D possibly being TRBD2 (6 bases). Per germline, CDR1 SGHNT and CDR2 YENEEA. V lost 0 bases to trimming and J lost 6 bases, with 13 bases between them. This CDR3 is 15 amino acids long. CDR3 sequence (DNA): TGTGCCAGCAGCTTAGAAGGCAGGGAGGCCGATACGCAGTATTTT. Its protein is CASSLEGREADTQYF.

The chain is built from TRBV4-3 and TRBJ2-3; no firm D call. Germline V gene sequence: CDR1 LGHNA, CDR2 YSLEER. This CDR3 is built from 12 residues. Trimming took off 1 base at V and 6 bases at J, with 5 bases between the two ends. The CDR3: CASSQGWDTQYF. The CDR3 DNA follows: TGCGCCAGCAGCCAAGGCTGGGATACGCAGTATTTT.

The rearrangement uses TRBV7-6 and TRBJ1-3; TRBD1 matches at 7 bases. The length of the CDR3 is 17 residues. With 3 bases clipped from V and 3 bases from J, the junction kept 11 bases outside the gene matches. Germline CDR1 reads SGHVS; CDR2 reads FNYEAQ. This chain's CDR3 is CASSLHPGGRSGNTIYF. The CDR3 DNA reads as TGTGCCAGCAGCTTGCACCCAGGGGGGCGAAGTGGAAACACCATATATTTT.

Only one count was recorded for this clone. The rearrangement links TRBV19 to TRBJ2-1; no reliable D call. V was trimmed by 2 bases and J by 2 bases, leaving 7 bases between them. Germline assignment: CDR1 LNHDA and CDR2 SQIVND (reference sequence). The CDR3 extends over 14 amino acids. CDR3 DNA: TGTGCCAGTAGTATACCCGTGGCCTACAATGAGCAGTTCTTC. Translated, it gives CASSIPVAYNEQFF.

The chain couples TRBV21-1 to TRBJ2-4; the listed D gene, TRBD1, was not tested against the DNA. TRBV21-1 is flagged as a pseudogene. CDR3 size: 12 residues. The chain's CDR3 is CASTRQGDIQYF. Here the CDR3 DNA reads TGTGCCAGCACCAGACAGGGAGACATTCAGTACTTC.

The genes are TRBV12-5 and TRBJ2-1; no firm D call. Trimming stripped 2 bases from V and 6 bases from J, with 5 bases between. CDR1 and CDR2 (germline): LGHNT, FRNRAP. CDR3 size: 12 residues. The CDR3 nucleotides read TGTGCTAGTGGTTTGTCTTTCAATGAGCAGTTCTTC. Its translation: CASGLSFNEQFF.

The CDR3 is CASSYVAGPNNEQFF. For the CDR3, the DNA is TGTGCCAGCAGCTATGTAGCGGGTCCAAACAATGAGCAGTTCTTC. The chain joins TRBV5-4 to TRBJ2-1; 7 bases align to TRBD2. V lost 3 bases and J lost 5; bases outside the gene matches: 8. Germline V gene sequence: CDR1 SGHNT, CDR2 YYREEE (reference sequence). CDR3 length equals 15 residues.

This sequence joins TRBV5-4 and TRBJ2-7; the D gene is possibly TRBD2 (5 bases). The CDR3 consists of 13 residues. CDR1 and CDR2 (germline): SGHNT, YYREEE (reference sequence). The V gene lost 3 bases and the J gene lost 1 base, with 8 bases spanning the gap. CDR3: CASSYGGSYEQYF. The CDR3 DNA follows: TGTGCCAGCAGCTACGGAGGTTCCTACGAGCAGTACTTC.

The CDR3 bases are TGTGCCAGCAGTGGGGGACTAGAGAATACGCAGTATTTT. Translated, it gives CASSGGLENTQYF. The rearrangement uses TRBV2 and TRBJ2-3; TRBD2 agrees at 8 bases. The CDR3 has 13 residues. The V segment lost 4 bases and the J segment 7 bases; nucleotides outside the gene matches: 4. Germline CDR1 and CDR2: SNHLY and FYNNEI.

The J gene is TRBJ2-7, the V gene TRBV20-1; no reliable D call. Germline values: CDR1 DFQATT, CDR2 SNEGSKA (reference sequence). CDR3 length: 11 residues. V was trimmed by 7 bases and J by 12 bases, leaving 19 bases between them. The CDR3 DNA follows: TGCAGTGGGTTCGCCGAGGAAGGGCGGTACTTC. This sequence encodes CSGFAEEGRYF.

This clone was found once. CDR3 bases: TGTGCCAGCAGTTACAGCGGCGGGGTCACAGATACGCAGTATTTT. It encodes CASSYSGGVTDTQYF. The chain carries TRBV6-6 and TRBJ2-3, with TRBD2 as a possible D gene (6 bases). The CDR3 runs to 15 residues. The ends were cut back, 2 bases at V and 2 bases at J, with 11 bases in the middle. CDR1 MNHNY and CDR2 SVGAGI come from the germline V gene (reference sequence).

V usage is TRBV21-1 and J usage is TRBJ1-5. TRBV21-1 is recorded as a pseudogene. The CDR3 is 15 residues long. CDR3: CASSTWTCSNQPQHF. CDR3 nucleotide sequence: TGTGCCAGCAGCACCTGGACGTGTAGCAATCAGCCCCAGCATTTT.

The V call is TRBV9, the J call TRBJ2-3, with a weak D call TRBD2 (5 bases). CDR3 length: 15 amino acids. Trimming took 4 bases from V and 2 from J, leaving 14 bases between them. CDR1 and CDR2 (germline): SGDLS, YYNGEE. The CDR3 DNA is TGTGCCAGCAGCTATGGGAGCTACCACACAGATACGCAGTATTTT. It is translated as CASSYGSYHTDTQYF. Filled out from reference TRBV9 and TRBJ2-3, the complete variable domain reads DSGVTQTPKHLITATGQRVTLRCSPRSGDLSVYWYQQSLDQGLQFLIQYYNGEERAKGNILERFSAQQFPDLHSELNLSSLELGDSALYFCASSYGSYHTDTQYFGPGTRLTVL.

V gene TRBV27 combines with J gene TRBJ2-2; D tentatively fits TRBD1 or TRBD2 (5 bases each). Germline V gene sequence: CDR1 MNHEY, CDR2 SMNVEV (reference sequence). V dropped 5 bases and J dropped 6 bases, with 25 bases sitting between them. The CDR3 is 18 amino acids. The CDR3 spells CASSQNPGTVGRPGELFF. CDR3 coding DNA: TGTGCCAGCAGTCAAAACCCCGGGACCGTCGGGCGACCCGGGGAGCTGTTTTTT.

The chain uses TRBV2 and TRBJ2-6; D not resolved. V lost 4 bases and J 9 bases, leaving 1 base between the germline ends. The germline CDR1 and CDR2 sequences are SNHLY and FYNNEI. The CDR3 length is 10 residues. DNA for the CDR3: TGTGCCAGCAGTGGCAACGTCCTGACTTTC. This codes for CASSGNVLTF. Based on the CDR3 plus reference TRBV2 and TRBJ2-6, the full variable domain is EPEVTQTPSHQVTQMGQEVILRCVPISNHLYFYWYRQILGQKVEFLVSFYNNEISEKSEIFDDQFSVERPDGSNFTLKIRSTKLEDSAMYFCASSGNVLTFGAGSRLTVL.

A word on this clone: The junction and the germline gene differ at one end; a read error may be behind it. This chain joins TRBV7-7 and TRBJ2-5; D not certain. Germline V CDR1 and CDR2: SSHAT, FNYEAQ (reference sequence). The CDR3 loop spans 13 amino acids. The CDR3 DNA follows: TGTGCTAGCAGCTTAGGTGGGCTAGAGACCCAGTACTTC. Protein sequence: CASSLGGLETQYF.

V is TRBV2 and J is TRBJ2-7; unclear D gene. V shed 8 bases and J shed 1 base, with 6 bases lying between them. Germline V gene data show CDR1 as SNHLY and CDR2 as FYNNEI. This CDR3 has 11 residues. The CDR3 sequence is CASFESYEQYF. DNA of the CDR3: TGTGCCAGCTTTGAGTCCTACGAGCAGTACTTC.